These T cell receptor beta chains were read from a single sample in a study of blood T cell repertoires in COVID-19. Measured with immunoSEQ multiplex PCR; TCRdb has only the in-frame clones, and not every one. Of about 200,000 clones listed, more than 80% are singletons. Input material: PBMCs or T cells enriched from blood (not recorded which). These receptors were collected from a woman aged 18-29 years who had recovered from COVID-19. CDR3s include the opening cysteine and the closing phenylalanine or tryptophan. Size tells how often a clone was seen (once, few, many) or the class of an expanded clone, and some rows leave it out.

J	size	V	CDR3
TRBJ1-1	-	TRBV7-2	CASSYHTGDARSTEAFF
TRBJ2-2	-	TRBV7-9	CASSAASGGNTGELFF
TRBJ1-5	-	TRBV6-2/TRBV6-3	CASSPRGGPQHF
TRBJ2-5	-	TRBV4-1	CASSQAPGSRQETQYF
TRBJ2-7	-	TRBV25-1	CASSAPGTGNAYEQYF
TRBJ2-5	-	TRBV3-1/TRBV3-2	CASSQSIGGQETQYF
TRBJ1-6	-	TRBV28	CASSSQGVGDSPLHF
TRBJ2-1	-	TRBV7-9	CASSPFNEQFF
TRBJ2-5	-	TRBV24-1	CATSRSGRETQYF
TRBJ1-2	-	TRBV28	CASSNTGDPNYGYTF
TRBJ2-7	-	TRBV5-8	CASSLAPGSIPSFYEQYF
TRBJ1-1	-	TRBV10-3	CAISPTGNTEAFF
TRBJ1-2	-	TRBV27	CASSFAGQGASGYTF
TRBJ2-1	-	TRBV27	CASSQHNNNEQFF
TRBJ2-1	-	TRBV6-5	CASSHGGDNEQFF
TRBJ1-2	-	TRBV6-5	CASTPGQASYGYTF
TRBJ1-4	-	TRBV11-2	CASSFSPGAEKLFF
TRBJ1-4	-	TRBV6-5	CASSYILPGGEGKLFF
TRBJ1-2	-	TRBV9	CASSAQGVGYGYTF
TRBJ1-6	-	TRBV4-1	CASLNLKVPNSPLHF
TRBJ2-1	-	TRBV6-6	CASSPNYNEQFF
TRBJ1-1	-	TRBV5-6	CASSGPGARPNTEAFF
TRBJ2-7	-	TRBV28	CASSFRGPNSMQYF
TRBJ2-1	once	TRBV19	CASSIGWAGVRREQFF
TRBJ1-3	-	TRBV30	CAWQPGTGNTIYF
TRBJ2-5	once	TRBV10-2	CASSVRGRETQYF
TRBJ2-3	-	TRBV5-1	CASSFTSGDRGDTQYF
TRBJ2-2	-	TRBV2	CASADRGTGELFF
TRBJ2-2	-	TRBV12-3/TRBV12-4	CASSKNGELFF
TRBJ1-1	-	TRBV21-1	CASSKDREKIVGSNTEAFF